This TCR beta chain was identified during a study of T-cell memory formation after mild COVID-19. Study-level results: From day 15 to 85, contracting clones were balanced between CD4 and CD8, whereas later expanders leaned toward CD4+. Memory cells collected pre-infection included some clones that later responded, suggesting cross-reactive memory joined.

Researchers used 5'RACE with constant-segment primers to make TCR alpha and TCR beta cDNA libraries that carry sample barcodes and UMIs. TCRdb reanalysed the 5' RACE reads using MiXCR and keeps one entry per CDR3 protein. Of roughly 340,000 distinct CDR3 sequences in the sample, 20% to 25% are singletons; the top ten hold about 21%. As for this clonotype: The antigen remains undetermined.

The clonotype was recovered from a man younger than 35 who had mild COVID-19 (a few samples of this study predate the infection). Cell type and time point are not known. The specimen sequenced was PBMCs or a T cell subset sorted from them (not recorded which).

CDR3 sequence (DNA): TGTGCCAGCAGCTGGGGGCCAGGTGAAGATACGCAGTATTTT. As protein: CASSWGPGEDTQYF. The chain is built from TRBV7-2 and TRBJ2-3, with a weak D call TRBD1 (6 bases). This CDR3 has 14 residues. CDR1 is SGHTA, CDR2 FQGNSA, per germline. The germline V and J ends were trimmed by 4 bases and 5 bases, with 13 bases remaining between them.